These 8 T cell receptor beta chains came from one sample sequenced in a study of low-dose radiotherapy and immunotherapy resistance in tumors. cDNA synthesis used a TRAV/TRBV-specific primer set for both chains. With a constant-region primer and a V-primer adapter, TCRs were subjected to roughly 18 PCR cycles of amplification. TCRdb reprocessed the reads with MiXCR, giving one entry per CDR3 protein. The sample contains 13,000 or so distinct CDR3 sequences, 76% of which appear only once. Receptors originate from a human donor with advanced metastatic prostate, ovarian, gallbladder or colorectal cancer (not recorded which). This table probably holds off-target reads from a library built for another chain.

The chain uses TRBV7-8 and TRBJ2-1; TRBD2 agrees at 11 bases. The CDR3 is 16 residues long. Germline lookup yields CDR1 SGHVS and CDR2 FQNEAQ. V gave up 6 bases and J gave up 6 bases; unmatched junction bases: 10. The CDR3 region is CASSQTSGRIPNEQFF. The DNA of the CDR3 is TGTGCCAGCAGTCAAACTAGCGGGAGAATCCCCAATGAGCAGTTCTTC.

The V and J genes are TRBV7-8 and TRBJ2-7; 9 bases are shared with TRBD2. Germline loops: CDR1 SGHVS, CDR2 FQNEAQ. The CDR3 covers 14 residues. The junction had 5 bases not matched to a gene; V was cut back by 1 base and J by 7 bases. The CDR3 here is CASSLDSGRGEQYF. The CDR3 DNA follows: TGTGCCAGCAGCTTAGATAGCGGGAGAGGGGAGCAGTACTTC.

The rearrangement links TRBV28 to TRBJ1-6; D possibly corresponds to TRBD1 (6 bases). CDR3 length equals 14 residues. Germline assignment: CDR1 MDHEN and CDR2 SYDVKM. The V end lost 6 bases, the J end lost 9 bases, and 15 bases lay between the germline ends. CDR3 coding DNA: TGTGCCAGCAGGAAAGGGGGATTAGGTTCACCCCTCCACTTT. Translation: CASRKGGLGSPLHF.

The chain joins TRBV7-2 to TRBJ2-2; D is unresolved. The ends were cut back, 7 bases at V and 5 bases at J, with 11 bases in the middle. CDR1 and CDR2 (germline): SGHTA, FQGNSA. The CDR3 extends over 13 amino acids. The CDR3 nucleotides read TGTGCCAGCACCATATACACAACCGGGGAGCTGTTTTTT. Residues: CASTIYTTGELFF.

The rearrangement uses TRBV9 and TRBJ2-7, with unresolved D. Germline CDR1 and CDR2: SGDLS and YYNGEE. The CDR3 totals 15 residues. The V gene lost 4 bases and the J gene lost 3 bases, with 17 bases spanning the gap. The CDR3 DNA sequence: TGTGCCAGCAGCCTCCGAGTGAGTGGGATCTACGAGCAGTACTTC. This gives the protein CASSLRVSGIYEQYF.

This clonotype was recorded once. This chain's CDR3 is CASTVLAGGGDEQFF. The CDR3 DNA reads as TGTGCCAGCACCGTACTAGCGGGAGGAGGAGATGAGCAGTTCTTC. This chain joins TRBV2 and TRBJ2-1; 12 nucleotides align to TRBD2. Looked up from germline, CDR1 is SNHLY and CDR2 is FYNNEI. CDR3 size: 15 residues. Trimming at V came to 7 bases and at J to 8 bases, leaving 9 bases not matched to a gene.

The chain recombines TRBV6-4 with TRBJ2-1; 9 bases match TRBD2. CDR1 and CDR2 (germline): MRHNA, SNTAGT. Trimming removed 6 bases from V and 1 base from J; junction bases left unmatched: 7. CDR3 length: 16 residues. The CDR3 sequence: CASSKTGLASYNEQFF. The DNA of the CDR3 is TGTGCCAGCAGCAAAACGGGACTAGCTTCCTACAATGAGCAGTTCTTC.

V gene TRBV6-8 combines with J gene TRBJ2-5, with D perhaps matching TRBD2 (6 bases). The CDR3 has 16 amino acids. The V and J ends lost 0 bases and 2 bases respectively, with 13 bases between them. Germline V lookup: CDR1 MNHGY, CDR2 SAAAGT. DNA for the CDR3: TGTGCCAGCAGTTACTCGAGGCGGGACTTACAAGAGACCCAGTACTTC. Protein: CASSYSRRDLQETQYF.